This T cell receptor (beta chain) was profiled in a study of naive and memory T cell subsets. A UMI-containing oligonucleotide was joined by 3' ligation to the TCR cDNA template. Amplification of ligated cDNA took four PCR rounds with SP2 and nested alpha and beta constant primers. One entry per CDR3 protein results from TCRdb running MiXCR on the 5' RACE reads. The sample shows 60,000 or so distinct CDR3 sequences, approximately 6.6% of them seen only once. The V gene's germline CDR1 is KGHSH and CDR2 LQKENI. J lost 6 bases, V lost 3 bases, and 5 bases had no gene match. The CDR3 length is 14 residues. This clonotype was found many times.

This rearrangement joins TRBV18 to TRBJ2-3; TRBD1 agrees at 8 bases. The TCR comes from a male donor in good health. CDR3 amino acids: CASSPMTGEDTQYF. The CDR3 nucleotides are TGTGCCAGCTCACCCATGACAGGGGAGGATACGCAGTATTTT.